The source of this T cell receptor beta chain is a study of T cell repertoires in aging, cancer and after chemotherapy. Study-level findings and limits: These repertoire data do not allow conclusions about immunological memory after chemotherapy. In each cancer cohort, median generation probability increased across chemotherapy, suggesting thymic output rebounded.

This clonotype rates as medium-sized. Its antigen is undetermined. TRB rearrangements spanning V, D and J were amplified using mixed TRB-A/B primers. TCRdb re-called the multiplex PCR reads through MiXCR, storing one row per CDR3 protein. The sample carries roughly 9,100 distinct CDR3 sequences, approximately 33% recorded once. The V gene lost 8 bases and the J gene lost 6 bases, with 20 bases spanning the gap. The germline gives CDR1 SQVTM, CDR2 ANQGSEA. The CDR3 runs to 15 residues. The template was genomic DNA from peripheral blood, not RNA. What was sequenced was blood. This chain connects TRBV29-1 to TRBJ1-6; no firm D call. The source is a human donor in good health. DNA of the CDR3: TGCAGCCCCGAAGCCCAGGACGTCTTTAATTCACCCCTCCACTTT. It specifies CSPEAQDVFNSPLHF.